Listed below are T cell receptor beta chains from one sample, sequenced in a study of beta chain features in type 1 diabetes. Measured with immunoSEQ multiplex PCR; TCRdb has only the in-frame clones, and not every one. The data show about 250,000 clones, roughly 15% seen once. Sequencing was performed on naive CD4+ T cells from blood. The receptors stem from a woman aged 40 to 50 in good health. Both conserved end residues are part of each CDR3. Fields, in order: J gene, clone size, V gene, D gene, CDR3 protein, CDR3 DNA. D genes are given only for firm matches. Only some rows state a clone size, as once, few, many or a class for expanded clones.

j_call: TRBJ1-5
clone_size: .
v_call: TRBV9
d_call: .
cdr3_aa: CGGEQPQHF
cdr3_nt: TGTGGGGGGGAACAGCCCCAGCATTTT

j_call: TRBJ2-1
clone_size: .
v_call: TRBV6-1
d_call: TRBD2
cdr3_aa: CASSEYVAGGLNNEQFF
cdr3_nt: TGTGCCAGCAGTGAATATGTAGCGGGGGGACTAAACAATGAGCAGTTCTTC

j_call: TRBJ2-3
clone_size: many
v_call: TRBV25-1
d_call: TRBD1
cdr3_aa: CASSERQGVDTQYF
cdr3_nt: TGTGCCAGCAGTGAGAGGCAGGGGGTGGATACGCAGTATTTT

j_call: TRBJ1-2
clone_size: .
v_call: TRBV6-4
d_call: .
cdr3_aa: CASSETGRFGYTF
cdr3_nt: TGTGCCAGCAGCGAAACTGGGAGGTTTGGCTACACCTTC

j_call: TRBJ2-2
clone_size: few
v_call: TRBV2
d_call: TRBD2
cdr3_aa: CASSAASGSTGELFF
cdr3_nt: TGTGCCAGCAGTGCGGCTAGCGGTAGCACCGGGGAGCTGTTTTTT

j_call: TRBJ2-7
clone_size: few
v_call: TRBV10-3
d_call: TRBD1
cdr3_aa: CATEGQVTYEQYF
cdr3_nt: TGTGCCACCGAGGGACAGGTAACCTACGAGCAGTACTTC

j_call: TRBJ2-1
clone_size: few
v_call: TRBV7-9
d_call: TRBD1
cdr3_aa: CASSLGQGAYNEQFF
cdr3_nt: TGTGCCAGCAGCTTGGGACAGGGGGCCTACAATGAGCAGTTCTTC

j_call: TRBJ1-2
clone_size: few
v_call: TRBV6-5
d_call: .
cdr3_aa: CASSQGNYGYTF
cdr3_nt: TGTGCCAGCAGCCAGGGAAACTATGGCTACACCTTC

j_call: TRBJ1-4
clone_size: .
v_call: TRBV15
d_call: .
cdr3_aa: CATRRGTTTNEKLFF
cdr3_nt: TGTGCCACCAGGCGGGGGACAACTACTAATGAAAAACTGTTTTTT

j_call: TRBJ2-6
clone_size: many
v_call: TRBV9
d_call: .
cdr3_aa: CASTAPAGANVLTF
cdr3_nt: TGTGCCAGCACTGCCCCGGCTGGGGCCAACGTCCTGACTTTC

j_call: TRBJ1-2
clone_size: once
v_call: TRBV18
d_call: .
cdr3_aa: CASSVQGVRLNYGYTF
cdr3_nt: TGTGCCAGTTCCGTACAGGGAGTTCGGCTTAACTATGGCTACACCTTC

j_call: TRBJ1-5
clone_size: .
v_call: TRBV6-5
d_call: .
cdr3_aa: CASRPGGPPNQPQHF
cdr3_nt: TGTGCCAGCAGACCCGGGGGGCCGCCGAATCAGCCCCAGCATTTT

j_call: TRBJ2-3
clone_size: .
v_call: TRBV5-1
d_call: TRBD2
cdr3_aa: CASSLGLAGVTDTQYF
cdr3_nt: TGCGCCAGCAGCTTGGGACTAGCGGGGGTCACAGATACGCAGTATTTT

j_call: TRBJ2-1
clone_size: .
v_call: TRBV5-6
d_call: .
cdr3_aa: CASSLWFRGLGEQFF
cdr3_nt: TGTGCCAGCAGCTTGTGGTTCCGGGGGTTAGGTGAGCAGTTCTTC

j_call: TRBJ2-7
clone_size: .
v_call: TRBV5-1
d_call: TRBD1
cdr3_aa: CASSYTGTGDEQYF
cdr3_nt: TGCGCCAGCAGCTACACCGGGACAGGGGACGAGCAGTACTTC

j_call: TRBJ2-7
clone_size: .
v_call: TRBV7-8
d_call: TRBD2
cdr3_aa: CASSRAVSSGGYEQYF
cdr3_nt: TGTGCCAGCAGCCGGGCCGTGTCTAGCGGGGGTTACGAGCAGTACTTC

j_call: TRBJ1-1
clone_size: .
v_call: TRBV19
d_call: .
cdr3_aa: CASSRQSIEAFF
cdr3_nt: TGTGCCAGTAGTCGACAGTCGATTGAAGCTTTCTTT

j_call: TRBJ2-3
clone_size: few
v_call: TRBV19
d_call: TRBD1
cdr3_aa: CASSQDRGRGDTQYF
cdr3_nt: TGTGCCAGTAGTCAGGACAGGGGGCGTGGAGATACGCAGTATTTT

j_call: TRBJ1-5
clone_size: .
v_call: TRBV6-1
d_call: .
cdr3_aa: CASSEGPAGPQHF
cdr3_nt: TGTGCCAGCAGTGAAGGGCCGGCAGGACCCCAGCATTTT

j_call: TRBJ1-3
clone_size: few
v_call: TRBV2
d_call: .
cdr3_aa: CASSPRGVSSGNTIYF
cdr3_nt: TGTGCCAGCAGCCCGCGGGGGGTCAGCTCTGGAAACACCATATATTTT

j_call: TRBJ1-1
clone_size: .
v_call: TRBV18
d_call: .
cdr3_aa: CASSPQEKSEAFF
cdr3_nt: TGTGCCAGCTCACCCCAAGAGAAATCGGAAGCTTTCTTT

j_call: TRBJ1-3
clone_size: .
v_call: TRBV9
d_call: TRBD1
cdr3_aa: CASSVGGQPPGNTIYF
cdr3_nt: TGTGCCAGCAGCGTAGGGGGACAGCCACCTGGAAACACCATATATTTT

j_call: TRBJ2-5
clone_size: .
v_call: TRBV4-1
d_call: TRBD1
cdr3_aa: CASSQVPGGGETQYF
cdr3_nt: TGCGCCAGCAGCCAGGTACCAGGGGGCGGTGAGACCCAGTACTTC